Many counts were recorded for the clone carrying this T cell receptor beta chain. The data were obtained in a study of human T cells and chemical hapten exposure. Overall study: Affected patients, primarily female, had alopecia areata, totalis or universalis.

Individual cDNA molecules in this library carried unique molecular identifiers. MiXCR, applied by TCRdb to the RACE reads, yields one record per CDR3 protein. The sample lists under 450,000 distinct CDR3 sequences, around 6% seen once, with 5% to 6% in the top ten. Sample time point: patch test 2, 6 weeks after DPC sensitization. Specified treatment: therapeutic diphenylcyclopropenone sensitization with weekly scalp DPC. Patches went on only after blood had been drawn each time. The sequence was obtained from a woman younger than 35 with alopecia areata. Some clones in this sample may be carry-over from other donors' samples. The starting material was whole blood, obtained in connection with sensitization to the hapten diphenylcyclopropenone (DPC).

The CDR3 DNA follows: TGCGCCAGCAGCCAGAGCCCGGGAACCCAAGGGTACGAGCAGTACTTC. It translates to CASSQSPGTQGYEQYF. The J gene is TRBJ2-7, the V gene TRBV4-3, with D maybe TRBD2 (5 bases). The germline V gene has CDR1 LGHNA and CDR2 YSLEER. The V gene lost 3 bases and the J gene lost 4 bases, with 19 bases spanning the gap. The CDR3 runs to 16 residues.